This TCR beta chain appears in the sequencing data of a study of blood T cell repertoires in COVID-19. Background on the study: Samples of COVID-19 (acute and convalescent) were obtained from the United States, Italy and Spain. The cDNA or gDNA used as material had been derived from T cells, B-cell-depleted T cells, or PBMCs.

Methods used by the authors: Counts of nucleated cells, estimated from reference gene primer amplification, were obtained. Profiled with immunoSEQ multiplex PCR; TCRdb holds only in-frame clones, not every one. That table furnishes V, J and clone size, whereas the DNA furnished D and trimming. The sample lists 300,000 to 400,000 clones; 88% were seen once. Germline lookup yields CDR1 KGHDR and CDR2 SFDVKD. The CDR3 runs 15 residues. V lost 5 bases and J lost 6; bases outside the gene matches: 8. This clone was seen once. Patients in Seattle were enrolled during active infection, then followed longitudinally.

The TCR sequence derives from a woman in her 70s with COVID-19, enrolled during active disease. Sample: peripheral blood. The V and J genes are TRBV24-1 and TRBJ1-1, with 10 positions matching TRBD1. CDR3 coding DNA: TGTGCCACCAGTGCCTCGGACAGGGGGGACTCTGAAGCTTTCTTT. Protein sequence: CATSASDRGDSEAFF.